Reported below is one T cell receptor beta chain. With V trimmed by 8 bases and J by 4 bases, 6 bases remained unmatched. The CDR3 loop spans 12 amino acids. The germline gives CDR1 SQVTM, CDR2 ANQGSEA. The sample comes from a study of T cells in Graves' hyperthyroidism and ophthalmopathy. The TCR beta CDR3 regions underwent amplification using RNA transcripts as the source. Researchers ran a first-round RT-PCR on the TCR CDR3 using the HTBI primer set. Via MiXCR, TCRdb re-called the multiplex PCR reads, giving one row per CDR3 protein. The sample records about 840,000 distinct CDR3 sequences, over 35% being singletons.

The V and J genes are TRBV29-1 and TRBJ1-1, with 8 bases aligning to TRBD1. Sequenced input: blood. This TCR was sampled from a man aged 18 to 29 with Graves' hyperthyroidism. The CDR3 DNA reads TGCAGCTTAGCAACAGGGGGCACTGAAGCTTTCTTT. Translation gives CSLATGGTEAFF.